The rows below give T cell receptor beta chains drawn from one sample of a study of T cell responses to AZD1222 COVID-19 vaccine. Method: immunoSEQ multiplex PCR; TCRdb's copy keeps in-frame clones and lacks some. The repertoire includes some 100,000 clones, 88% of them detected once, and about 13% sits in the top ten. The sequences come from peripheral blood, collected on day 0 of MenACWY control vaccination. These receptors were taken from an adult in good health. Each CDR3 is given with its conserved first and last residue. D genes are given only for firm matches. Some rows have no size entry. The others give once, few or many, or a class for an expanded clone.

TRBV19,NA,TRBD2,TRBJ2-2,TGTGCCAGTTTTGGCGGGAGGTGGGCCACCGGGGAGCTGTTTTTT,CASFGGRWATGELFF
TRBV5-4,NA,NA,TRBJ2-2,TGTGCCAGCAGCTTAGCAGTCGGGGAGCTGTTTTTT,CASSLAVGELFF
TRBV25-1,NA,TRBD1,TRBJ2-1,TGTGCCAGCAATGGACAGGGCTCCTACAATGAGCAGTTCTTC,CASNGQGSYNEQFF
TRBV4-3,NA,NA,TRBJ2-2,TGCGCCAGCAGAATACAGGCGAACACCGGGGAGCTGTTTTTT,CASRIQANTGELFF
TRBV6-5,once,NA,TRBJ2-7,TGTGCCAGCAGCCGGGAGAGAGCCTACGAGCAGTACTTC,CASSRERAYEQYF
TRBV4-3,once,NA,TRBJ1-3,TGCGCCAGCAGCCAAGATGTGGGGGTCTCTGGAAACACCATATATTTT,CASSQDVGVSGNTIYF
TRBV10-1,NA,NA,TRBJ2-1,TGCGCCAGCAGTGATGGTCACCTCGGACAACTTAACAATGAGCAGTTCTTC,CASSDGHLGQLNNEQFF
TRBV7-3,NA,TRBD1,TRBJ2-7,TGTGCCAGCAGCAGGGAAGGACAGGGTGCGCTCGAGCAGTACTTC,CASSREGQGALEQYF
TRBV7-9,NA,TRBD1,TRBJ1-2,TGTGCCAGCAGCTTAGTCGGGACAGGGTTATATGGCTACACCTTC,CASSLVGTGLYGYTF
TRBV6-2/TRBV6-3,NA,NA,TRBJ1-1,TGTGCCAGCAGCCATCACCCCCGTACAGGGATGTACACTGAAGCTTTCTTT,CASSHHPRTGMYTEAFF
TRBV6-5,NA,NA,TRBJ1-4,TGTGCCAGCAGTTCACATGTCGGGGGCCGCGATGAAAAACTGTTTTTT,CASSSHVGGRDEKLFF
TRBV2,NA,NA,TRBJ2-1,TGTGCCAGCCGTTCCTCGAGCTCCTACAATGAGCAGTTCTTC,CASRSSSSYNEQFF
TRBV19,NA,TRBD1,TRBJ1-5,TGTGCCACTCGCAGCCCAACAGGGGGCATCTATCAGCCCCAGCATTTT,CATRSPTGGIYQPQHF
TRBV7-9,NA,TRBD1,TRBJ2-7,TGTGCCAGCAGCTTAGCGACCCACCAGGGGGCCGACGAGCAGTACTTC,CASSLATHQGADEQYF
TRBV9,NA,NA,TRBJ1-5,TGTGCCAGCAGCGTAGCGAGCAATCAGCCCCAGCATTTT,CASSVASNQPQHF
TRBV3-1/TRBV3-2,NA,NA,TRBJ1-1,TGTGCCAGCAGCCAAGCCTGGCCCGGGGTCACTGAAGCTTTCTTT,CASSQAWPGVTEAFF
TRBV18,NA,TRBD1,TRBJ1-1,TGTGCCAGCTCACCAGGACAGGGGAGGGACACTGAAGCTTTCTTT,CASSPGQGRDTEAFF
TRBV28,NA,NA,TRBJ1-3,TGTGCCAGCCTGCCGGCGGGTGCTTCTGGAAACACCATATATTTT,CASLPAGASGNTIYF
TRBV7-3,NA,TRBD1,TRBJ1-5,TGTGCCAGCAGCCCGCCTCAGGGGGATCAGTATAGCAATCAGCCCCAGCATTTT,CASSPPQGDQYSNQPQHF
TRBV20-1,NA,NA,TRBJ2-3,TGCAGTGCTAGTTCTCGGGTCACAGATACGCAGTATTTT,CSASSRVTDTQYF
TRBV6-2/TRBV6-3,NA,NA,TRBJ2-3,TGTGCCAGCGGCCCTCCAACTAGCACAGATACGCAGTATTTT,CASGPPTSTDTQYF
TRBV2,NA,NA,TRBJ2-7,TGTGCCAGCAGTGATAACGACGAGCAGTACTTC,CASSDNDEQYF
TRBV9,NA,NA,TRBJ1-1,TGTGCCAGCAGCGACCTGGGCACTGAAGCTTTCTTT,CASSDLGTEAFF
TRBV7-6,NA,NA,TRBJ2-7,TGTGCCAGCAGCTTTAGGATGGTCCTACCAAGACGATGCGGCTCCTACGAGCAGTACTTC,CASSFRMVLPRRCGSYEQYF
TRBV9,NA,TRBD1,TRBJ1-3,TGTGCCAGCAGCGGGGGACAGGGATTCGGAAACACCATATATTTT,CASSGGQGFGNTIYF
TRBV2,once,TRBD2,TRBJ2-7,TGTGCCAGCAGCCCCGTGACGGGACTAGCGGGGGGGGAATACGAGCAGTACTTC,CASSPVTGLAGGEYEQYF
TRBV7-2,NA,NA,TRBJ1-6,TGTGCCAGCAGCTTAGAGGGAACCAATTCACCCCTCCACTTT,CASSLEGTNSPLHF
TRBV7-2,NA,NA,TRBJ2-2,TGTGCCAGCAGCCCCATCACCGGGGAGCTGTTTTTT,CASSPITGELFF
TRBV19,once,TRBD2,TRBJ2-2,TGTGCCAGTAGCACTAGCGGGAGGGCCACCGGGGAGCTGTTTTTT,CASSTSGRATGELFF
TRBV3-1/TRBV3-2,NA,NA,TRBJ2-3,TGTGCCAGCAGCCAAGCGCAGGGGTTCACAGATACGCAGTATTTT,CASSQAQGFTDTQYF
TRBV5-1,once,NA,TRBJ2-3,TGCGCCAGCAGCTTGGAAAGTCCCACAGATACGCAGTATTTT,CASSLESPTDTQYF
TRBV27,many,NA,TRBJ1-1,TGTGCCAGCAGAACTCCCGGGGGGAACACTGAAGCTTTCTTT,CASRTPGGNTEAFF
TRBV9,NA,NA,TRBJ2-5,TGTGCCAGCAGCGTAGGTAGAGGTAAAGAGACCCAGTACTTC,CASSVGRGKETQYF
TRBV13,NA,TRBD1,TRBJ1-3,TGTGCCAGCAGCGGACAGGAGCCTGGAAACACCATATATTTT,CASSGQEPGNTIYF
TRBV7-9,NA,NA,TRBJ1-1,TGTGCCAGCAGCGGCCAAGTTAGGACGAACACTGAAGCTTTCTTT,CASSGQVRTNTEAFF
TRBV2,few,TRBD1,TRBJ2-2,TGTGCCAGCAGACCCATCTCCGGGACAGGGGGTGTCGGGGAGCTGTTTTTT,CASRPISGTGGVGELFF
TRBV12-3/TRBV12-4,NA,NA,TRBJ2-5,TGTGCCAGCAGTTTGCTGACAGAAGAGACCCAGTACTTC,CASSLLTEETQYF
TRBV5-1,NA,NA,TRBJ2-7,TGCGCCAGCAGCGCGGTGCCCTACGAGCAGTACTTC,CASSAVPYEQYF
TRBV9,NA,NA,TRBJ1-5,TGTGCCAGCAGCCGAGGCTACAATCAGCCCCAGCATTTT,CASSRGYNQPQHF
TRBV5-8,NA,NA,TRBJ2-7,TGTGCCAGCAGCACCCGGACAGTCTACGAGCAGTACTTC,CASSTRTVYEQYF